This T cell receptor (beta chain) was captured in a study of OX40 agonist ivuxolimab in advanced cancers. Study-wide background: An agonistic human IgG2 monoclonal antibody against OX40 (CD134) was given. Patient treatment consisted of intravenous ivuxolimab administration every 2 weeks at 0.01 to 10 mg/kg. Findings of the study overall: Mean expanded clone counts were higher in CD8+ than CD4+ T cells. With doses of 0.1 to 3.0 mg/kg, CD4+ and CD8+ blood T cells had undergone clonal expansion by week 6.

V gave up 4 bases and J gave up 4 bases, with 8 bases separating them. CDR3 length equals 13 residues. CDR1 MNHEY and CDR2 SVGAGI come from the germline V gene. This table comes from immunoSEQ multiplex PCR, and its TCRdb copy is limited to in-frame clones, with some not included. The table has roughly 110,000 clones, about nine tenths seen once. With regard to this clone: Its specificity is not known.

The sequencing here drew on CD4+ or CD8+ T cells sorted from blood, taken in a trial of the OX40 agonist ivuxolimab. V and J are TRBV6-5 and TRBJ1-5; D remains ambiguous. The clonotype comes from an adult with an advanced solid tumor such as melanoma, head and neck, liver or kidney cancer. The CDR3 DNA is TGTGCCAGCAGTTCAGTCGGAAATCAGCCCCAGCATTTT. Protein product: CASSSVGNQPQHF.